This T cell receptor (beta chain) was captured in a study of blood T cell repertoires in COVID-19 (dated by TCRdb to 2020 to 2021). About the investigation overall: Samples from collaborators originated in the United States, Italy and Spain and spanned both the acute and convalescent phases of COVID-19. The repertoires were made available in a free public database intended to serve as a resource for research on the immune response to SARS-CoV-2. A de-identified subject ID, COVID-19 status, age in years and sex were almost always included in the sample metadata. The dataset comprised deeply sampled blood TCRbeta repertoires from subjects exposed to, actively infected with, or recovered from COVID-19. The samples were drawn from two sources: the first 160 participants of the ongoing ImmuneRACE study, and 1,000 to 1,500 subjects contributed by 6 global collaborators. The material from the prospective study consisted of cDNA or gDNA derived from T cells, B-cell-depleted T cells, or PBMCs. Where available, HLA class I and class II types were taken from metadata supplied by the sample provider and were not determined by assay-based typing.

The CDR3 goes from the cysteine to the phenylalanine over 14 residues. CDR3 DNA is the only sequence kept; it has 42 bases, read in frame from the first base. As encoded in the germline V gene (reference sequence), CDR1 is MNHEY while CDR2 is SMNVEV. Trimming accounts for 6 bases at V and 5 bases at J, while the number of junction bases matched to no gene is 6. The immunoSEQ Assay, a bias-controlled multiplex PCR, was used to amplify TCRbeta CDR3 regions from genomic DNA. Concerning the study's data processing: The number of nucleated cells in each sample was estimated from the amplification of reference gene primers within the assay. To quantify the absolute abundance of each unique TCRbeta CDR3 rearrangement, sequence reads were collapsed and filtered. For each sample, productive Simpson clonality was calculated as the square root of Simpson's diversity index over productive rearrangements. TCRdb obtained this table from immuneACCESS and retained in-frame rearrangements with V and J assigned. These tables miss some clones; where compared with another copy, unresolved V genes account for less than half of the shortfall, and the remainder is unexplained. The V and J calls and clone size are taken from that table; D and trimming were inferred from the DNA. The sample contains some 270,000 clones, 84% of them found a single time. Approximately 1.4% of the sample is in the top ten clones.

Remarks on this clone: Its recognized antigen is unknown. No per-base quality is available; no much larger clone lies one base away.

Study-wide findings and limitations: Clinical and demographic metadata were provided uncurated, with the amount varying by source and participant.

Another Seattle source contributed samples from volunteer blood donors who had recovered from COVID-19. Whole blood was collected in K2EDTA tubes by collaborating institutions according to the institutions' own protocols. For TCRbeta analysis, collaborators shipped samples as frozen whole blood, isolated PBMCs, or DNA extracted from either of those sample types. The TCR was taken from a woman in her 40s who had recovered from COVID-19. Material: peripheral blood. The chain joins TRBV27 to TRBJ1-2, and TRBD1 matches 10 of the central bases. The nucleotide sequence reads TGTGCCAGCAGCGTTACGGGACAGGGGTATGGCTACACCTTC. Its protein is CASSVTGQGYGYTF.